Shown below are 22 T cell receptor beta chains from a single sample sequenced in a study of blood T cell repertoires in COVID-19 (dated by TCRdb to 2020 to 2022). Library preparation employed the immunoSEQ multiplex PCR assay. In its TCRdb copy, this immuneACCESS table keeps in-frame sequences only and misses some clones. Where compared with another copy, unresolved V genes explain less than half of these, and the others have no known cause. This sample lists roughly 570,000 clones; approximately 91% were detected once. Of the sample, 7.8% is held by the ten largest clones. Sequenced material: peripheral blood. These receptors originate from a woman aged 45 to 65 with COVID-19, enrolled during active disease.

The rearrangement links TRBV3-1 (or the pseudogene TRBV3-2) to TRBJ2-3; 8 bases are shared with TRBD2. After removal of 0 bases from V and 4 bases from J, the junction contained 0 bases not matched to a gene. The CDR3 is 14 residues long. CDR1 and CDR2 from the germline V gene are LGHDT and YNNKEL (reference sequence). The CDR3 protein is CASSQELAADTQYF. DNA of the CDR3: TGTGCCAGCAGCCAAGAACTAGCGGCAGATACGCAGTATTTT.

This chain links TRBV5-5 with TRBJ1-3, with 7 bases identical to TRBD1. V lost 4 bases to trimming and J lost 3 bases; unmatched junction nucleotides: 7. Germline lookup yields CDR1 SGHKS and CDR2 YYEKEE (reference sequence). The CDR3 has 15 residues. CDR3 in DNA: TGTGCCAGCAGCCCCCTAACAGGGGTTGGAAACACCATATATTTT. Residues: CASSPLTGVGNTIYF.

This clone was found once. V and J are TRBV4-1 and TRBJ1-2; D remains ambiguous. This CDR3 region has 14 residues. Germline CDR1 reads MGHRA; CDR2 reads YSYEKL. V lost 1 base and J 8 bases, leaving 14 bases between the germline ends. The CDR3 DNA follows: TGCGCCAGCAGCCAAGTTGTGGGAGTTCCGGGCTACACCTTC. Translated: CASSQVVGVPGYTF.

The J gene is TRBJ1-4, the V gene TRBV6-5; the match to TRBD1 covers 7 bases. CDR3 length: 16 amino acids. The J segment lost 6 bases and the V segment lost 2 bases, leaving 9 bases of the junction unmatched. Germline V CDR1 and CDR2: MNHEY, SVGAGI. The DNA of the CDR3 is TGTGCCAGCAGTTACCTGACAGGGAAGGGGGATGAAAAACTGTTTTTT. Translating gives CASSYLTGKGDEKLFF.

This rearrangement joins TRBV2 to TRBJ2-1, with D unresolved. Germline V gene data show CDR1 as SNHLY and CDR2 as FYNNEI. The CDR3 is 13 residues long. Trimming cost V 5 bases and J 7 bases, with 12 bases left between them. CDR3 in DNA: TGTGCCAGCAGTCTTGGCCCTTTAAATGAGCAGTTCTTC. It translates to CASSLGPLNEQFF.

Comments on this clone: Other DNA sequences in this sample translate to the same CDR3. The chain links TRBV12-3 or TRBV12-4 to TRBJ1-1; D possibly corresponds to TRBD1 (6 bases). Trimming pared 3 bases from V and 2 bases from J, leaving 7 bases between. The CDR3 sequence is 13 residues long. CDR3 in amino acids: CASSLGANTEAFF. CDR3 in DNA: TGTGCCAGCAGTTTGGGGGCAAACACTGAAGCTTTCTTT.

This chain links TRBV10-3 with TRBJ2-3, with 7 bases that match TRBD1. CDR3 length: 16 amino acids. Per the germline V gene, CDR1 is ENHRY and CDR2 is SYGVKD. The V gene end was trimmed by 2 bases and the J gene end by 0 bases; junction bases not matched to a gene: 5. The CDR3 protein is CAISEPLQGSTDTQYF. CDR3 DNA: TGTGCCATCAGTGAGCCGCTACAGGGGAGCACAGATACGCAGTATTTT.

CDR3 sequence reads: CASSYDRTYDEQYF. CDR3 nucleotide sequence: TGCGCCAGCAGCTATGACAGGACTTATGACGAGCAGTACTTC. The chain uses TRBV5-1 and TRBJ2-7, with D maybe TRBD1 (6 bases). The CDR3 has 14 amino acids. In germline, CDR1 is SGHRS, CDR2 YFSETQ. V dropped 3 bases and J dropped 5 bases, with 15 bases sitting between them.

This chain's CDR3 is CASSAGQGVVEKLFF. The DNA for the CDR3 is TGTGCCAGCAGTGCGGGACAGGGGGTTGTGGAAAAACTGTTTTTT. This chain connects TRBV2 to TRBJ1-4, with TRBD1 matching 11 bases. Germline CDR1 is SNHLY and CDR2 is FYNNEI. Trimming took 4 bases from V and 8 from J; bases not matched to a gene: 6. The CDR3 runs to 15 residues.

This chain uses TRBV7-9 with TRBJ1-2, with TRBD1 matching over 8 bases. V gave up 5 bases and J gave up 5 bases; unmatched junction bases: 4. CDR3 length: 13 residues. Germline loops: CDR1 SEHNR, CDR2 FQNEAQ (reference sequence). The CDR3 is CASSVQGGYGYTF. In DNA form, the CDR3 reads TGTGCCAGCAGCGTACAGGGGGGATATGGCTACACCTTC.

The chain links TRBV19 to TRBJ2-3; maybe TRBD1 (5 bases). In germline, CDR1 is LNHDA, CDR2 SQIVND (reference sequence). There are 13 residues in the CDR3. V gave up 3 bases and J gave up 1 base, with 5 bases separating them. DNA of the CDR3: TGTGCCAGTAGTATGGGGCGCACAGATACGCAGTATTTT. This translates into CASSMGRTDTQYF.

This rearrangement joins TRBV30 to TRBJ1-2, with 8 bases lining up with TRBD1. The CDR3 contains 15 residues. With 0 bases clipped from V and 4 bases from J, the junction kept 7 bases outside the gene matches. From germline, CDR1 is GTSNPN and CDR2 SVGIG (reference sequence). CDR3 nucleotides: TGTGCCTGGAGTGTAGGCGGGACAGGCTCCTATGGCTACACCTTC. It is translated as CAWSVGGTGSYGYTF.

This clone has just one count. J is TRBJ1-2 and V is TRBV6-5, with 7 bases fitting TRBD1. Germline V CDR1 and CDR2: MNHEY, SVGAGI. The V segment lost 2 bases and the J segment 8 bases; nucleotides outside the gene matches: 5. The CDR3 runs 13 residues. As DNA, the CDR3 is TGTGCCAGCAGTTACGACAGGGAGAGAGGCTACACCTTC. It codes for CASSYDRERGYTF.

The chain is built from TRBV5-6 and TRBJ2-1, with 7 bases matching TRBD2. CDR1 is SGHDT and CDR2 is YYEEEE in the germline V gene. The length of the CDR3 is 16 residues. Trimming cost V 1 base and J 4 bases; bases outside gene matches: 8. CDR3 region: CASSLSAGRSYNEQFF. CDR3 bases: TGTGCCAGCAGCTTGTCAGCGGGGAGGAGTTACAATGAGCAGTTCTTC.

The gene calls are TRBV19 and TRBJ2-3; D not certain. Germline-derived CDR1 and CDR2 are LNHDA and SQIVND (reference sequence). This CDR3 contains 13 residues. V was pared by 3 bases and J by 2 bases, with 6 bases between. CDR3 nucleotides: TGTGCCAGTAGTATTCAGGACACAGATACGCAGTATTTT. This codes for CASSIQDTDTQYF.

The CDR3 region has the DNA TGTGCCACCAGCAGAGTTAGACAGGGGAACACTGAAGCTTTCTTT. Its translation: CATSRVRQGNTEAFF. J is TRBJ1-1 and V is TRBV15; 7 bases align to TRBD1. CDR1 is LNHNV, CDR2 YYDKDF, per germline (reference sequence). This CDR3 is built from 15 residues. The ends lost 1 base at V and 1 base at J; junction bases unmatched: 3. Filled out from reference TRBV15 and TRBJ1-1, the complete variable domain reads DAMVIQNPRYQVTQFGKPVTLSCSQTLNHNVMYWYQQKSSQAPKLLFHYYDKDFNNEADTPDNFQSRRPNTSFCFLDIRSPGLGDTAMYLCATSRVRQGNTEAFFGQGTRLTVV.

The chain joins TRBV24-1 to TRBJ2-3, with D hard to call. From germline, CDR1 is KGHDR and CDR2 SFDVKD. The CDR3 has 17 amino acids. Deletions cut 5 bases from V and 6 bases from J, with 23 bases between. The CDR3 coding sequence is TGTGCCACCAGTGCCTCTGGTTTTGCTACCCCATCGGATACGCAGTATTTT. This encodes CATSASGFATPSDTQYF.

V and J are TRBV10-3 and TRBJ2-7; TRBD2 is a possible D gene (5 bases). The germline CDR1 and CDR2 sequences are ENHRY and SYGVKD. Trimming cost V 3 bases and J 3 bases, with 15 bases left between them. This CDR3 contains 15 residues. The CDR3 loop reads CAISDRGAGDYEQYF. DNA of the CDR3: TGTGCCATCAGTGATCGGGGTGCTGGTGACTACGAGCAGTACTTC.

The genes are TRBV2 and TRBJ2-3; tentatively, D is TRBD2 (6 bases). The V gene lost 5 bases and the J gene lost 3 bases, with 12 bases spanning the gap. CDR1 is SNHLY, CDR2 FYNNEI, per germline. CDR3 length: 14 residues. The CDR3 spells CASSFGRGTDTQYF. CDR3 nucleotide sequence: TGTGCCAGCAGTTTCGGACGGGGGACAGATACGCAGTATTTT.

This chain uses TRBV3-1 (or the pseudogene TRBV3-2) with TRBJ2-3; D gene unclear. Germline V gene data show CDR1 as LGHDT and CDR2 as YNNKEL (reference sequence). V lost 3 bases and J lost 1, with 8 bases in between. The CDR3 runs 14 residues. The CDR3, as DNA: TGTGCCAGCAGCCACCCCCGGGGCACAGATACGCAGTATTTT. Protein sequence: CASSHPRGTDTQYF.

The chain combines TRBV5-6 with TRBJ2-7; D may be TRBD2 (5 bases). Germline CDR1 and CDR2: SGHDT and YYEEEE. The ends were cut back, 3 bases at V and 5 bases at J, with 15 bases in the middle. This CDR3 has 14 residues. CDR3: CASSSGLSLNEQYF. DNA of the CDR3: TGTGCCAGCAGCTCTGGACTCTCCCTGAACGAGCAGTACTTC.

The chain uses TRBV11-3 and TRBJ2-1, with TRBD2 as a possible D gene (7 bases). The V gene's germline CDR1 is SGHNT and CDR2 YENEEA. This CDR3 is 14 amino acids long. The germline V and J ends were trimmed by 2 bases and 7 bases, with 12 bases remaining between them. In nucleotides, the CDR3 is TGTGCCAGCAGCTTAATGGGGGGGCGGAATGAGCAGTTCTTC. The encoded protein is CASSLMGGRNEQFF.